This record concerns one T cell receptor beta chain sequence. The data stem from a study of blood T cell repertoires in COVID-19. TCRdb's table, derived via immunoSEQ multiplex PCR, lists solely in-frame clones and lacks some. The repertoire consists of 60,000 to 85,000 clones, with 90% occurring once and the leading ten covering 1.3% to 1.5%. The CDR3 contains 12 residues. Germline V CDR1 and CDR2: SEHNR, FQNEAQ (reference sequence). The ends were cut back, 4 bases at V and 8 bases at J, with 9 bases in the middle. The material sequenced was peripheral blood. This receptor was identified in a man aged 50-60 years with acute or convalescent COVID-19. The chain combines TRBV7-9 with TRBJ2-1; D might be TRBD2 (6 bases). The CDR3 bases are TGTGCCAGCAGCTATACGGGGGATGAGCAGTTCTTC. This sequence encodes CASSYTGDEQFF. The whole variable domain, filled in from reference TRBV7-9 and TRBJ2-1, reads DTGVSQNPRHKITKRGQNVTFRCDPISEHNRLYWYRQTLGQGPEFLTYFQNEAQLEKSRLLSDRFSAERPKGSFSTLEIQRTEQGDSAMYLCASSYTGDEQFFGPGTRLTVL.